Each of the 8 T cell receptor beta chains below was sequenced from the same sample in a study of human T cells and chemical hapten exposure. TCRdb independently ran MiXCR on the RACE reads; one entry per CDR3 protein. This sample has under 110,000 distinct CDR3 sequences, with less than 15% found just once. The time point: pre-sensitization, week 0. Treatment meaning: therapeutic diphenylcyclopropenone sensitization with weekly scalp DPC. Specimen: whole blood, collected in connection with sensitization to the hapten diphenylcyclopropenone (DPC). Receptors originate from a woman aged 45-65 years with alopecia areata. Some clones in this sample may be carry-over from other donors' samples.

A few counts support this clonotype. The chain has TRBV13 and TRBJ2-2; no clear D. V dropped 5 bases and J dropped 4 bases, with 26 bases sitting between them. The CDR3 sequence is 19 residues long. CDR1 is PRHDT and CDR2 is FYEKMQ in the germline V gene (reference sequence). The CDR3 loop is CASSPLRRIDRVGTGELFF. The CDR3 coding sequence is TGTGCCAGCAGCCCATTACGCCGGATCGATAGAGTAGGCACCGGGGAGCTGTTTTTT.

This clonotype was seen a handful of times. This chain connects TRBV11-2 to TRBJ2-3; D not resolved. Germline loops: CDR1 SGHAT, CDR2 FQNNGV. The V and J ends lost 5 bases and 6 bases respectively, with 12 bases between them. This CDR3 region has 13 residues. The CDR3 nucleotides read TGTGCCAGCAGCCGTAACAGTGCCGATACGCAGTATTTT. This encodes CASSRNSADTQYF.

This clonotype was picked up many times. This chain joins TRBV23-1 and TRBJ1-5; unclear D gene. TRBV23-1 is an ORF, with its function uncertain. This CDR3 spans 13 amino acids. Trimming left V 3 bases short and J 7 bases short, with 10 bases between. CDR3 bases: TGCGCCAGCAGTCAGTCCGCATACCAGCCCCAGCATTTT. It encodes CASSQSAYQPQHF.

This clonotype has only a few counts. The genes are TRBV28 and TRBJ1-4; D possibly corresponds to TRBD1 (6 bases). V lost 8 bases and J 5 bases, leaving 9 bases between the germline ends. CDR1 MDHEN and CDR2 SYDVKM come from the germline V gene. The CDR3 is 12 amino acids. The CDR3 DNA sequence: TGTGCCAGCGGACAGCTCAATGAAAAACTGTTTTTT. Its translation is CASGQLNEKLFF.

Only a few counts were recorded for this clonotype. The rearrangement uses TRBV19 and TRBJ1-5, with D perhaps TRBD1 (6 bases). The germline V gene encodes CDR1 LNHDA and CDR2 SQIVND (reference sequence). This CDR3 has 15 residues. The V end lost 3 bases, the J end lost 4 bases, and 13 bases lay between the germline ends. CDR3 protein: CASSMERGWNQPQHF. CDR3 coding DNA: TGTGCCAGTAGTATGGAAAGGGGGTGGAATCAGCCCCAGCATTTT.

The chain employs TRBV27 and TRBJ2-7; 7 positions match TRBD1. The CDR3 has 14 residues. V lost 6 bases, J lost 2 bases, and 7 bases stayed unmatched. Germline-derived CDR1 and CDR2 are MNHEY and SMNVEV (reference sequence). The CDR3 loop reads CASSRQGIPYEQYF. In DNA, the CDR3 is TGTGCCAGCAGCAGACAGGGTATCCCCTACGAGCAGTACTTC.

V gene TRBV6-1 combines with J gene TRBJ2-3, with a weak D call TRBD2 (5 bases). The germline V gene encodes CDR1 MNHNS and CDR2 SASEGT. CDR3 length: 16 amino acids. Trimming took 8 bases from V and 2 from J, leaving 20 bases between them. In nucleotides, the CDR3 is TGTGCCAGCTACATCCGCCGGGGAGTCGACACAGATACGCAGTATTTT. This translates into CASYIRRGVDTDTQYF.

Ten or more counts support this clonotype. The CDR3 sequence: CASSPEGRAYNSPLHF. CDR3 nucleotide sequence: TGTGCCAGCAGCCCCGAGGGGAGGGCTTATAATTCACCCCTCCACTTT. This rearrangement joins TRBV7-8 to TRBJ1-6, with D possibly TRBD1 on 5 matching bases. The CDR3 has 16 residues. Deletions cut 5 bases from V and 4 bases from J, with 15 bases between. Looked up from germline, CDR1 is SGHVS and CDR2 is FQNEAQ.